Below are 2 T cell receptor beta chains sequenced from a single sample in a study of shared clonotypes between healthy human individuals (dated by TCRdb to about 2020). Library construction relied on the immunoSEQ multiplex PCR assay. What TCRdb holds here is the immuneACCESS table cut down to in-frame rearrangements. Part of the clones is not present; checked against another copy, under half of the missing clones reflect an unresolved V gene, and the others are unexplained. A total of approximately 1,500,000 clones appear in this sample, approximately 98% of them only once. Of the sample, about 0.45% is held by the ten largest clones. The sequenced material came from naive CD4+ T cells sorted from blood. The cell subset or site label, as the study defines it: CD45RA+ positively selected. The receptors stem from a man aged 25 to 40 in good health.

The chain joins TRBV7-9 to TRBJ1-1; D gene uncertain. CDR3 length: 14 amino acids. CDR1 and CDR2 (germline): SEHNR, FQNEAQ (reference sequence). Trimming left V 2 bases short and J 0 bases short, with 7 bases between. This CDR3 reads CASSLRAMNTEAFF. The CDR3 DNA reads TGTGCCAGCAGCTTACGGGCCATGAACACTGAAGCTTTCTTT. The variable domain in full, with the rest retrieved from reference TRBV7-9 and TRBJ1-1, is DTGVSQNPRHKITKRGQNVTFRCDPISEHNRLYWYRQTLGQGPEFLTYFQNEAQLEKSRLLSDRFSAERPKGSFSTLEIQRTEQGDSAMYLCASSLRAMNTEAFFGQGTRLTVV.

The chain combines TRBV29-1 with TRBJ2-4; D perhaps matches TRBD1 (5 bases). V dropped 0 bases and J dropped 0 bases, with 9 bases sitting between them. CDR1 and CDR2 from the germline V gene are SQVTM and ANQGSEA. The CDR3 contains 15 residues. Here the CDR3 reads CSVEDGQGAKNIQYF. The CDR3 DNA is TGCAGCGTTGAAGATGGGCAGGGAGCCAAAAACATTCAGTACTTC. Full variable domain (missing parts from reference TRBV29-1 and TRBJ2-4): SAVISQKPSRDICQRGTSLTIQCQVDSQVTMMFWYRQQPGQSLTLIATANQGSEATYESGFVIDKFPISRPNLTFSTLTVSNMSPEDSSIYLCSVEDGQGAKNIQYFGAGTRLSVL.